The 19 T cell receptor beta chains below come from one sample, sequenced in a study of OX40 agonist ivuxolimab in advanced cancers. Measured with immunoSEQ multiplex PCR; TCRdb has only the in-frame clones, and not every one. The profile shows 92,000 or so clones, just under 90% of them singletons. The input for sequencing was CD4+ or CD8+ T cells sorted from blood, taken in a trial of the OX40 agonist ivuxolimab. The receptors here all came from an adult with an advanced solid tumor such as melanoma, head and neck, liver or kidney cancer.

This clone was seen once. This chain uses TRBV6-5 with TRBJ1-1, with D possibly being TRBD1 (6 bases). V lost 3 bases and J lost 0, with 11 bases in between. The CDR3 loop spans 15 amino acids. Germline CDR1 is MNHEY and CDR2 is SVGAGI. The CDR3 coding sequence is TGTGCCAGCAGTTATGGACAGAACATGAACACTGAAGCTTTCTTT. Translation: CASSYGQNMNTEAFF.

This clone was seen once. This sequence joins TRBV4-1 and TRBJ2-2; D perhaps matches TRBD2 (5 bases). The CDR3 spans 15 residues. Germline CDR1 and CDR2: MGHRA and YSYEKL. V shed 7 bases and J shed 4 bases, with 16 bases lying between them. CDR3 loop: CASMERLSGTGELFF. CDR3 nucleotide sequence: TGCGCCAGCATGGAGCGGCTAAGCGGCACCGGGGAGCTGTTTTTT.

Notes on this clone: Other DNA sequences within the sample encode an identical CDR3. The V and J genes are TRBV5-1 and TRBJ2-2, with D unclear. The CDR3 is made up of 15 amino acids. Germline V gene sequence: CDR1 SGHRS, CDR2 YFSETQ. V lost 2 bases to trimming and J lost 1 base, with 9 bases between them. The CDR3 bases are TGCGCCAGCAGCTTCCTCGGAGTGAACACCGGGGAGCTGTTTTTT. Encoded protein: CASSFLGVNTGELFF.

J is TRBJ2-5 and V is TRBV2; D assignment may be TRBD1 or TRBD2 (6 bases each). CDR3 size: 13 residues. V lost 6 bases and J lost 5, with 13 bases in between. Germline CDR1 is SNHLY and CDR2 is FYNNEI. Here the CDR3 reads CASSATGRETQYF. The CDR3 DNA is TGTGCCAGCAGCGCCACAGGGAGGGAGACCCAGTACTTC.

The chain combines TRBV27 with TRBJ1-1; D remains ambiguous. The CDR3 has 12 residues. The germline CDR1 and CDR2 sequences are MNHEY and SMNVEV (reference sequence). Trimming left V 8 bases short and J 0 bases short, with 7 bases between. The DNA of the CDR3 is TGTGCCAGCCGACACCTGAACACTGAAGCTTTCTTT. As protein: CASRHLNTEAFF.

The chain carries TRBV5-1 and TRBJ1-4, with TRBD1 matching 7 bases. CDR1 is SGHRS, CDR2 YFSETQ, per germline. The V gene end was trimmed by 4 bases and the J gene end by 3 bases; junction bases not matched to a gene: 9. The CDR3 runs to 16 residues. CDR3 sequence: CASSDDDRDANEKLFF. CDR3 sequence (DNA): TGCGCCAGCAGCGACGACGACAGGGACGCTAATGAAAAACTGTTTTTT.

Concerning this clone: Other DNA sequences in the same sample also yield this CDR3. The rearrangement joins TRBV27 to TRBJ1-1; D uncertain. Trimming took off 2 bases at V and 0 bases at J, with 7 bases between the two ends. The CDR3 is 14 residues long. Germline V gives CDR1 MNHEY, CDR2 SMNVEV (reference sequence). CDR3 sequence (DNA): TGTGCCAGCAGTTTACGGGGTATGAACACTGAAGCTTTCTTT. This encodes CASSLRGMNTEAFF.

The rearrangement joins TRBV27 to TRBJ1-1, with a weak D call TRBD1 (5 bases). The V gene's germline CDR1 is MNHEY and CDR2 SMNVEV (reference sequence). The CDR3 has 13 residues. Trimming cost V 6 bases and J 1 base, with 9 bases left between them. This CDR3 reads CASSLDRNTEAFF. As DNA, the CDR3 is TGTGCCAGCAGCCTAGACAGGAACACTGAAGCTTTCTTT.

The rearrangement uses TRBV21-1 and TRBJ2-3; the table names TRBD1, a call not compared with the DNA. TRBV21-1 has pseudogene status. This CDR3 has 15 residues. CDR3 residues: CASTPGQGCTDTQYF. The CDR3 DNA sequence: TGTGCCAGCACCCCGGGACAGGGGTGCACAGATACGCAGTATTTT.

The chain is built from TRBV5-1 and TRBJ1-1, with D hard to call. Between the trimmed V and J ends, which lost 2 bases and 4 bases, there was a span of 12 bases. CDR1 SGHRS and CDR2 YFSETQ come from the germline V gene. CDR3 length: 14 amino acids. This chain's CDR3 is CASSFRTGGTEAFF. The DNA for the CDR3 is TGCGCCAGCAGCTTCAGGACGGGAGGCACTGAAGCTTTCTTT.

The rearrangement uses TRBV10-2 and TRBJ2-5; unclear D gene. CDR1 is WSHSY and CDR2 is SAAADI in the germline V gene. CDR3 length: 14 residues. The ends were cut back, 3 bases at V and 3 bases at J, with 11 bases in the middle. This chain's CDR3 is CASSDWQIEETQYF. The CDR3 bases are TGCGCCAGCAGTGATTGGCAGATAGAAGAGACCCAGTACTTC.

The table lists this clone with a few counts. The chain couples TRBV7-9 to TRBJ1-2, with D possibly matching TRBD1 (5 bases). CDR3 size: 13 residues. Germline V gene data show CDR1 as SEHNR and CDR2 as FQNEAQ (reference sequence). V was trimmed by 7 bases and J by 8 bases, leaving 17 bases between them. CDR3 loop: CASTKGLHSGYTF. CDR3 nucleotide sequence: TGTGCCAGCACCAAGGGACTGCATAGCGGCTACACCTTC.

This chain links TRBV30 with TRBJ2-5, with a tentative D call TRBD2 (6 bases). Germline CDR1 GTSNPN, CDR2 SVGIG (reference sequence). V lost 1 base and J 1 base, leaving 7 bases between the germline ends. This CDR3 is built from 13 residues. CDR3 in DNA: TGTGCCTGGAGTGGGGACTCCCAAGAGACCCAGTACTTC. This sequence encodes CAWSGDSQETQYF.

The chain couples TRBV19 to TRBJ2-3; TRBD2 matches 13 bases. Germline V CDR1 and CDR2: LNHDA, SQIVND (reference sequence). The CDR3 length is 15 residues. V lost 5 bases to trimming and J lost 5 bases; unmatched junction nucleotides: 4. CDR3 sequence reads: CASSLGTSGIDTQYF. Here the CDR3 DNA reads TGTGCCAGTAGTCTCGGGACTAGCGGGATAGATACGCAGTATTTT.

This chain connects TRBV5-4 to TRBJ2-2, with D perhaps matching TRBD2 (5 bases). Germline CDR1 is SGHNT and CDR2 is YYREEE (reference sequence). The ends were cut back, 5 bases at V and 0 bases at J, with 20 bases in the middle. This CDR3 spans 18 amino acids. DNA of the CDR3: TGTGCCAGCAGTCTGGAAACGGGGAGTTACGCGAACACCGGGGAGCTGTTTTTT. Residues: CASSLETGSYANTGELFF.

The CDR3 here is CASSLPILEGVFDEQFF. The CDR3 bases are TGCGCCAGCAGCTTACCCATACTAGAAGGGGTTTTTGATGAGCAGTTCTTC. The chain carries TRBV5-1 and TRBJ2-1; D possibly matches TRBD1 or TRBD2 (5 bases each). V lost 2 bases to trimming and J lost 8 bases, with 23 bases between them. Germline V gives CDR1 SGHRS, CDR2 YFSETQ. CDR3 length: 17 amino acids.

This chain uses TRBV11-3 with TRBJ2-7; possible D gene TRBD2, 6 bases. V was pared by 5 bases and J by 0 bases, with 11 bases between. CDR1 is SGHNT and CDR2 is YENEEA in the germline V gene. The CDR3 consists of 14 residues. The chain's CDR3 is CASSPRGNSYEQYF. As DNA, the CDR3 is TGTGCCAGCAGCCCACGGGGGAACTCCTACGAGCAGTACTTC. Complete variable domain (other parts from reference TRBV11-3 and TRBJ2-7): EAGVVQSPRYKIIEKKQPVAFWCNPISGHNTLYWYLQNLGQGPELLIRYENEEAVDDSQLPKDRFSAERLKGVDSTLKIQPAELGDSAVYLCASSPRGNSYEQYFGPGTRLTVT.

This chain joins TRBV5-4 and TRBJ2-7; D may be TRBD2 (5 bases). V dropped 2 bases and J dropped 5 bases, with 14 bases sitting between them. The CDR3 runs 14 residues. The germline CDR1 and CDR2 sequences are SGHNT and YYREEE (reference sequence). The CDR3 DNA reads as TGTGCCAGCAGCTTTTGGGTCGAGGGAGACGAGCAGTACTTC. Translation gives CASSFWVEGDEQYF.

For the CDR3, the DNA is TGTGCCAGCAGGGCTGGTTCAGGGGGCCTTTTGAACACTGAAGCTTTCTTT. Residues: CASRAGSGGLLNTEAFF. The chain links TRBV11-3 to TRBJ1-1; 8 nucleotides align to TRBD1. The trim removed 6 bases at V and 0 bases at J, leaving 12 bases unmatched. The germline gives CDR1 SGHNT, CDR2 YENEEA. This CDR3 is 17 amino acids long.